The T cell receptor (beta chain) described here comes from a study of CD8+CD57+ T cells in acquired aplastic anemia. About the study: Mean yield of DNA from sorted CD4+ and CD8+ cells was 3 to 3.5 ug.

This clonotype was counted at least ten times. Between the trimmed V and J ends, which lost 5 bases and 5 bases, there was a span of 18 bases. In germline, CDR1 is SGHTA, CDR2 FQGNSA. This CDR3 has 15 amino acids. TCR beta VDJ and CDR3 profiling used genomic DNA as template. TCRdb recomputed calls from the reads with MiXCR, one row per CDR3 protein. There are 100,000 to 150,000 distinct CDR3 sequences in the sample; about 48% occur only once, and around 2.5% lies in the top ten. The clonotype originates from a human donor in good health, serving as a control. The sample taken for sequencing was sorted CD4+, CD8+, or CD8+CD57+ T cells (not recorded which) from PBMCs. V usage is TRBV7-2 and J usage is TRBJ1-1, with D perhaps matching TRBD1 (6 bases). CDR3 in amino acids: CASSPRSGARTEAFF. DNA for the CDR3: TGTGCCAGCAGCCCAAGGTCGGGGGCGCGGACTGAAGCTTTCTTT. Looking up the rest from reference TRBV7-2 and TRBJ1-1 gives the full variable domain: GAGVSQSPSNKVTEKGKDVELRCDPISGHTALYWYRQSLGQGLEFLIYFQGNSAPDKSGLPSDRFSAERTGGSVSTLTIQRTQQEDSAVYLCASSPRSGARTEAFFGQGTRLTVV.